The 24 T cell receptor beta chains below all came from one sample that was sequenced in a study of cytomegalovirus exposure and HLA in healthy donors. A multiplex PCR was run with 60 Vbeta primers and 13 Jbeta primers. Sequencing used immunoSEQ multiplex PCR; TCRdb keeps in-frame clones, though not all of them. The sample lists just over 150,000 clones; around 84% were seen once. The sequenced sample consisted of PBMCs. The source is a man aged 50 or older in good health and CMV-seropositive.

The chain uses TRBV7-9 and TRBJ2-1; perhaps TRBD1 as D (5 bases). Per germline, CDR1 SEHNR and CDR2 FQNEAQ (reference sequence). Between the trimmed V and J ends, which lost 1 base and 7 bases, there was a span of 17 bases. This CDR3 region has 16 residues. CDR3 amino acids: CASSLDRQRLRNEQFF. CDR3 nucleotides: TGTGCCAGCAGCTTAGATAGACAGCGTCTGAGGAATGAGCAGTTCTTC. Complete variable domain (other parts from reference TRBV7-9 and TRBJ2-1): DTGVSQNPRHKITKRGQNVTFRCDPISEHNRLYWYRQTLGQGPEFLTYFQNEAQLEKSRLLSDRFSAERPKGSFSTLEIQRTEQGDSAMYLCASSLDRQRLRNEQFFGPGTRLTVL.

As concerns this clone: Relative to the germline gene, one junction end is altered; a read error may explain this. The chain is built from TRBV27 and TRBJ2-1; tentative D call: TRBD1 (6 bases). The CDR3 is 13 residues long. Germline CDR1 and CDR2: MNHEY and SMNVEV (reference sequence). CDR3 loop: CASSRGTGSLPVF. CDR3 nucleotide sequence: TGTGCCAGCTCAAGGGGAACAGGGAGCTTGCCCGTCTTC.

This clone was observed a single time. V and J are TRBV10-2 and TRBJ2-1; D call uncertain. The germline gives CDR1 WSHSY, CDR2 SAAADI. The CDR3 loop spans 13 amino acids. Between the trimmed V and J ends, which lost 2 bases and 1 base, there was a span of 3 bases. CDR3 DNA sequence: TGCGCCAGCAGTGAGCGTTCCTACAATGAGCAGTTCTTC. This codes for CASSERSYNEQFF.

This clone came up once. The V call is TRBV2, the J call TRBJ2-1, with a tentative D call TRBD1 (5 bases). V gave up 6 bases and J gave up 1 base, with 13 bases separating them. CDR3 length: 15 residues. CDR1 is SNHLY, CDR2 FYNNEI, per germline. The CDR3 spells CASSATVGSYNEQFF. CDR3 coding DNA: TGTGCCAGCAGCGCGACAGTTGGGTCCTACAATGAGCAGTTCTTC.

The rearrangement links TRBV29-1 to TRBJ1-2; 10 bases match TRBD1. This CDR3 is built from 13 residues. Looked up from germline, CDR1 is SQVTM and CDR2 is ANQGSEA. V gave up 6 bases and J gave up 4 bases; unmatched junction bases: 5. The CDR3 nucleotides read TGCAGCGTGAGGGACAGGGGCGGCTATGGCTACACCTTC. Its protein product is CSVRDRGGYGYTF.

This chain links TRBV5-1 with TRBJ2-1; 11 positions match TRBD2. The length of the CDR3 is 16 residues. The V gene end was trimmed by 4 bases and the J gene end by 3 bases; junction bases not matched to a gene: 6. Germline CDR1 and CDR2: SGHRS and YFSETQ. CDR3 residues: CASSPPSGGYYNEQFF. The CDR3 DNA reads TGCGCCAGCAGCCCACCTAGCGGGGGGTACTACAATGAGCAGTTCTTC.

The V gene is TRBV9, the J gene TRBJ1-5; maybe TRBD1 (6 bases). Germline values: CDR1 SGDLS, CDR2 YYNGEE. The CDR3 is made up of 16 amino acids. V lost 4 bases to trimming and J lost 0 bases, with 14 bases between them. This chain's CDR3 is CASSPRGLDSNQPQHF. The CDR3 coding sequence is TGTGCCAGCAGCCCCAGGGGTTTAGATAGCAATCAGCCCCAGCATTTT.

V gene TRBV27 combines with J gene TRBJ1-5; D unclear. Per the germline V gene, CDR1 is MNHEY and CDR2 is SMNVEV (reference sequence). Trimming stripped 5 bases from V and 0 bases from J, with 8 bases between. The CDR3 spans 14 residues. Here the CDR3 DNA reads TGTGCCAGCAGTGCGCTATATAGCAATCAGCCCCAGCATTTT. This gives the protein CASSALYSNQPQHF.

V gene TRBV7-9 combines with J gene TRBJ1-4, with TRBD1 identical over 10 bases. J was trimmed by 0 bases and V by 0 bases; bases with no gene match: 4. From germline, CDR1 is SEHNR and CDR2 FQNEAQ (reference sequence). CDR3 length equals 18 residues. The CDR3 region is CASSLAGQGITTNEKLFF. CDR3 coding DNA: TGTGCCAGCAGCTTAGCGGGACAGGGGATTACAACTAATGAAAAACTGTTTTTT.

The CDR3 nucleotides are TGTGCCAGCAGCTTCGGGGGGAGGGGGTTATACAATGAGCAGTTCTTC. Amino acids: CASSFGGRGLYNEQFF. The chain carries TRBV7-6 and TRBJ2-1; tentative D call: TRBD2 (7 bases). Trimming pared 3 bases from V and 4 bases from J, leaving 16 bases between. This CDR3 spans 16 amino acids. Looked up from germline, CDR1 is SGHVS and CDR2 is FNYEAQ.

CDR3 in DNA: TGTGCCAGCAGTGAAGGACAGGTGCTGTATGGCTACACCTTC. Its translation is CASSEGQVLYGYTF. The chain employs TRBV6-1 and TRBJ1-2, with a tentative D call TRBD1 (6 bases). CDR1 is MNHNS and CDR2 is SASEGT in the germline V gene. The CDR3 is 14 amino acids. Trimming stripped 1 base from V and 5 bases from J, with 11 bases between.

This CDR3 is CASSLDELNEQFF. CDR3 nucleotide sequence: TGTGCCAGCAGTTTAGATGAGCTAAATGAGCAGTTCTTC. The chain carries TRBV27 and TRBJ2-1; D uncertain. The germline V gene has CDR1 MNHEY and CDR2 SMNVEV (reference sequence). Deletions cut 2 bases from V and 7 bases from J, with 9 bases between. The CDR3 covers 13 residues.

Written as DNA, the CDR3 is TGTGCCAGTAGTCTGTCCGGGACTTCGAACACCGGGGAGCTGTTTTTT. This sequence encodes CASSLSGTSNTGELFF. The chain links TRBV19 to TRBJ2-2; tentatively, D is TRBD2 (6 bases). This CDR3 spans 16 amino acids. The V gene lost 5 bases and the J gene lost 0 bases, with 13 bases spanning the gap. CDR1 and CDR2 (germline): LNHDA, SQIVND (reference sequence).

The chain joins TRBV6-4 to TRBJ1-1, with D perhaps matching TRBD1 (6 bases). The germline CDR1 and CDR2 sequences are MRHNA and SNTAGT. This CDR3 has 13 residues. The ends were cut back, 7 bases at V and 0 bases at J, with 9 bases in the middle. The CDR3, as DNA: TGTGCCAGCACCGGGACACTGAACACTGAAGCTTTCTTT. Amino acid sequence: CASTGTLNTEAFF.

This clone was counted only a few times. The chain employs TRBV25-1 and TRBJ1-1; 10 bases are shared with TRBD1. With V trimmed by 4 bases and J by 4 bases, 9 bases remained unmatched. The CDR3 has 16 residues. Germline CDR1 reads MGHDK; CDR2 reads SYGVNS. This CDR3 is CASSAWDRGRSTEAFF. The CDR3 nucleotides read TGTGCCAGCAGTGCGTGGGACAGGGGAAGGAGCACTGAAGCTTTCTTT.

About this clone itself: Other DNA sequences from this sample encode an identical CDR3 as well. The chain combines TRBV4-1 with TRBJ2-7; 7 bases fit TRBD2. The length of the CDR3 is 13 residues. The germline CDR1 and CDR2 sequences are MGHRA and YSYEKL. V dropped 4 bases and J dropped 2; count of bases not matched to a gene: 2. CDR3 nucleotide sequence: TGCGCCAGCAGCCTCGGACTAGCCTACGAGCAGTACGTC. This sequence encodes CASSLGLAYEQYV.

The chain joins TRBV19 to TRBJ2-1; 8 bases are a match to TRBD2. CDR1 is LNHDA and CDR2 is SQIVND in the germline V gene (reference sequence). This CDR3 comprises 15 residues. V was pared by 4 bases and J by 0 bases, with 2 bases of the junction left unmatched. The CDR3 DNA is TGTGCCAGTAGTACGGGAGGGGGCTCCTACAATGAGCAGTTCTTC. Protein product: CASSTGGGSYNEQFF.

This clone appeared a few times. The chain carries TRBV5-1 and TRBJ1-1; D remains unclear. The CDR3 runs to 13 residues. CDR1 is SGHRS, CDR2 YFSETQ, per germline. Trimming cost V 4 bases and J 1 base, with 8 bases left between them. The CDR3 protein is CASSPQKNTEAFF. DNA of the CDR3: TGCGCCAGCAGCCCCCAGAAGAACACTGAAGCTTTCTTT.

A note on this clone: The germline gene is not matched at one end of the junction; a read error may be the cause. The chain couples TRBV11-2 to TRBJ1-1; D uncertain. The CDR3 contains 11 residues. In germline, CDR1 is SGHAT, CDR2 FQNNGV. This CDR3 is CASSLETEAFF. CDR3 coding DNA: TGTGCCAGCAGCTTAGAAACTGAGGCTTTCTTT.

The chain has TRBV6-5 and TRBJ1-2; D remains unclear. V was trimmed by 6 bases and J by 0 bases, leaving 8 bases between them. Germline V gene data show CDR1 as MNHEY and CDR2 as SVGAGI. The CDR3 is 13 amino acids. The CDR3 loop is CASSPGTNYGYTF. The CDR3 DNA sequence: TGTGCCAGCAGCCCCGGGACTAACTATGGCTACACCTTC.

CDR3 sequence: CASTLKRGGTGKTQYF. In nucleotides, the CDR3 is TGTGCCAGCACTCTAAAGCGGGGAGGTACCGGGAAGACCCAGTACTTC. This chain links TRBV2 with TRBJ2-5, with TRBD2 matching over 7 bases. Per germline, CDR1 SNHLY and CDR2 FYNNEI. The V and J ends lost 7 bases and 6 bases, in that order; junction bases with no gene match: 17. This CDR3 has 16 residues.

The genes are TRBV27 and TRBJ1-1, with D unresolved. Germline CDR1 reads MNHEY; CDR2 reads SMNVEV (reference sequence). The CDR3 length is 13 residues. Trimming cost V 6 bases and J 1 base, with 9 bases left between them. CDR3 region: CASSLLPNTEAFF. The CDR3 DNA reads TGTGCCAGCAGCCTCCTCCCGAACACTGAAGCTTTCTTT.

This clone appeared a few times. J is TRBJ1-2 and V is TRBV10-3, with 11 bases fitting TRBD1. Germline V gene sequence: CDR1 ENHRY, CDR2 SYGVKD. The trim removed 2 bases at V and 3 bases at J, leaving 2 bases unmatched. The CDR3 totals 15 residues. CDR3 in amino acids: CAISERTGGDYGYTF. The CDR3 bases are TGTGCCATCAGTGAGCGGACAGGGGGCGACTATGGCTACACCTTC.

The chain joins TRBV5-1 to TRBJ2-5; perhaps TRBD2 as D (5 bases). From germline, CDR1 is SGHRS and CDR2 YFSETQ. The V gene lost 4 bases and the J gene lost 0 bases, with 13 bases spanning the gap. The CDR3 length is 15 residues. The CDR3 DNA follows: TGCGCCAGCAGCCGCGCGGGCGGTAACCAAGAGACCCAGTACTTC. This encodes CASSRAGGNQETQYF.